The clone carrying this TCR beta chain was observed many times. These data originate in a study of identical twins. V was pared by 6 bases and J by 9 bases, with 15 bases between. The CDR3 consists of 13 residues. Every donor was a healthy Caucasian. TCRdb re-analysed the 5' RACE reads in MiXCR, keeping a single row per CDR3 protein. The data hold around 570,000 distinct CDR3 sequences, with more than 9% observed a single time. The same sample was also used in a study of yellow fever vaccine responses in identical twins.

This TCR derives from a woman aged 18-35 years in good health. Sequencing used PBMCs. V and J are TRBV12-3 or TRBV12-4 and TRBJ2-1; D not resolved. CDR3: CASRLSPGPEQFF. In nucleotides, the CDR3 is TGTGCCAGCAGGCTATCCCCCGGACCTGAGCAGTTCTTC.